The entry that follows covers one T cell receptor (beta chain) sequence. This clone's antigen is unknown. Per-nucleotide qualities are absent, and no much larger clonotype sits a single base away. The record originates from a study of blood T cell repertoires in COVID-19 (dated by TCRdb to the early 2020s). Regarding the complete study: Samples from collaborators originated in the United States, Italy and Spain and spanned both the acute and convalescent phases of COVID-19. The prospective study material was composed of cDNA or gDNA derived from T cells, B-cell-depleted T cells, or PBMCs. Deeply sampled blood TCRbeta repertoires from subjects exposed to, actively infected with, or recovered from COVID-19 were included in the dataset. A freely available public database, intended as a resource for researchers studying the immune response to SARS-CoV-2, is where the repertoires were released. Samples were obtained from the ongoing ImmuneRACE study (first 160 participants) and from over a thousand subjects provided by 6 global collaborators. A de-identified subject ID, COVID-19 status, age in years and sex were almost always included in the sample metadata. HLA class I and class II types, where available, came from metadata supplied by the sample provider rather than from assay-based typing.

TCRbeta CDR3 regions were amplified from genomic DNA by means of the immunoSEQ Assay, a bias-controlled multiplex PCR. Under the source paper's analysis protocol: The number of nucleated cells in each sample was estimated from the amplification of reference gene primers within the assay. To quantify the absolute abundance of each unique TCRbeta CDR3 rearrangement, sequence reads were collapsed and filtered. For each sample, productive Simpson clonality was calculated as the square root of Simpson's diversity index over productive rearrangements. TCRdb re-hosts the immuneACCESS table, in-frame sequences only. Its copies lack some clones; in the studies checked, an unresolved V gene accounts for under half of them, and the cause for the rest is not known. V and J calls and clone size follow that table, whereas D and trimming were derived from the DNA. This sample has about 190,000 clones in its table, and approximately 86% of those were observed once. The biggest ten clones account for around 2.3% of the sample.

CDR1 and CDR2 are drawn from the germline V gene (reference sequence): SEHNR, FQNEAQ. CDR3 length: 14 amino acids, cysteine to phenylalanine. The kept DNA is CDR3 alone, 42 bases in frame from the first base. The germline V and J ends show losses of 5 bases and 2 bases respectively, and no gene match explains 5 bases of the junction. Each collaborating institution followed its own protocols to collect whole blood in K2EDTA tubes. For TCRbeta analysis, collaborators shipped samples as frozen whole blood, isolated PBMCs, or DNA extracted from either of those sample types. Overall results and qualifications from the work: The quantity of clinical and demographic metadata differed by source and by participant and was supplied without curation.

The sample comprised peripheral blood. The V and J segments used are TRBV7-9 and TRBJ1-1; 7 nucleotides in the junction match TRBD1. This TCR was recovered from a man in his 70s with active or convalescent COVID-19. CDR3 sequence: CASSPWTGNTEAFF. The bases read TGTGCCAGCAGCCCATGGACAGGCAACACTGAAGCTTTCTTT. Supplemented by the reference TRBV7-9 and TRBJ1-1 proteins around the CDR3, the complete variable domain is DTGVSQNPRHKITKRGQNVTFRCDPISEHNRLYWYRQTLGQGPEFLTYFQNEAQLEKSRLLSDRFSAERPKGSFSTLEIQRTEQGDSAMYLCASSPWTGNTEAFFGQGTRLTVV.